This is a list of T cell receptor beta chains from one sample in a study of T cell repertoires in cytomegalovirus infection. TCRdb passed the reads through MiXCR, listing each CDR3 protein once. This sample yields 560,000 or so distinct CDR3 sequences, of which 16% are seen a single time; 24% belongs to the top ten. Sequencing input: CD8+ T cells from PBMCs. Source of these receptors: a human donor in good health (CMV status not recorded). Some clones in this sample may be carry-over from other donors' samples. Each CDR3 is given with its conserved first and last residue. Clone size is not always given. Where it is, it says once, few, many or a class for expanded clones.

v_gene	j_gene	abundance	CDR3aa
TRBV5-5	TRBJ2-3	many	CASSFSGGTSTDTQYF
TRBV6-6	TRBJ1-5	NA	CASSLRPQRSNQPQHF
TRBV10-3	TRBJ2-2	few	CATLGGIGAGELFF
TRBV5-6	TRBJ2-7	few	CASSFWVKSYEQYF
TRBV2	TRBJ2-3	few	CARRPARTDTQYF
TRBV28	TRBJ2-7	few	CASFEGAGQYF
TRBV18	TRBJ2-2	NA	CASSHGTFTGELFF
TRBV12-3/TRBV12-4	TRBJ2-1	many	CASSSGLAGRMSSYNEQFF
TRBV11-2	TRBJ2-2	NA	CASSLPLGGITGELFF
TRBV15	TRBJ2-1	many	CATSRDQGLAGYNEQFF
TRBV7-9	TRBJ2-7	many	CASSTQSGVGRYEQYF
TRBV6-6	TRBJ1-1	NA	CASRPTPGGQSMNTEAFF
TRBV7-2	TRBJ2-7	many	CASSLEGGSSYEQYF